The present entry profiles one TCR beta chain with its context. This specimen belongs to a study of blood T cell repertoires in COVID-19. As for the study in general: Sample material is recorded as cDNA or gDNA derived from T cells, B-cell-depleted T cells, or PBMCs.

In the authors' methods: Estimated nucleated cell counts came from reference gene primer amplification. TCRdb's copy holds only in-frame clones and misses some; the assay was immunoSEQ multiplex PCR. The V and J calls and clone size are taken from that table; D and trimming were inferred from the DNA. The top ten hold more than 15% of the sample, which has about 80,000 clones, just under 85% seen once. The CDR3 covers 14 residues. Deletions cut 3 bases from V and 3 bases from J, with 8 bases between. Germline V gives CDR1 LNHDA, CDR2 SQIVND (reference sequence). The source material was peripheral blood. V usage is TRBV19 and J usage is TRBJ1-4; no definite D call. The source is an older man with active or convalescent COVID-19. The CDR3 loop reads CASSIGRSNEKLFF. The CDR3 bases are TGTGCCAGTAGTATCGGTCGGTCTAATGAAAAACTGTTTTTT. The entire variable domain, with the rest obtained from reference TRBV19 and TRBJ1-4, is as follows: DGGITQSPKYLFRKEGQNVTLSCEQNLNHDAMYWYRQDPGQGLRLIYYSQIVNDFQKGDIAEGYSVSREKKESFPLTVTSAQKNPTAFYLCASSIGRSNEKLFFGSGTQLSVL.